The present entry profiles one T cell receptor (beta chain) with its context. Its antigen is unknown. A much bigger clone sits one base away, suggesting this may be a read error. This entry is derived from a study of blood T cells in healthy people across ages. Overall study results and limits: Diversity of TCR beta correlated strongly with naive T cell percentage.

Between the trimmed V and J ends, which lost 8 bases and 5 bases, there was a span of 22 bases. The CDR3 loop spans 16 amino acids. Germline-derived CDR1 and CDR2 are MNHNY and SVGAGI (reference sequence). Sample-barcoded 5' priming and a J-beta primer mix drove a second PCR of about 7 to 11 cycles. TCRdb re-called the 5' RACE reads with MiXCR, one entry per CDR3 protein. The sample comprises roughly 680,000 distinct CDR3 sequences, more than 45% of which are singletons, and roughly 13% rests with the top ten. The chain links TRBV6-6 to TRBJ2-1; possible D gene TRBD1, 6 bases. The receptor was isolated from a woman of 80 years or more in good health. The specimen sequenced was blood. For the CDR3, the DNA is TGTGCCAGCTTCCAAGCCGGGACAACGGGACACAATGAGCAGTTCTTC. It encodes CASFQAGTTGHNEQFF.